This T cell receptor (beta chain) was captured by sequencing in a study of PD-L1 blockade in urothelial cancer. Study information: Atezolizumab at 1,200 mg intravenously every 3 weeks was started by patients in about 2014. Patients' histories included 0 to 3 prior chemotherapy regimens. Analysis of blood occurred 3 weeks (second dose) and 6 weeks after treatment start.

Noted time point: pretreatment peripheral blood. The study collected 1 to 8 samples per patient, pretreatment and on-treatment. Germline CDR1 and CDR2: SGHNT and YYREEE (reference sequence). Deletions cut 3 bases from V and 2 bases from J, with 14 bases between. The CDR3 runs 15 residues. TCRdb keeps only in-frame clones here, not all; method: immunoSEQ multiplex PCR. The table has 60,000 to 75,000 clones, 80% to 85% seen once. This chain connects TRBV5-4 to TRBJ2-5, with D tentatively TRBD2 (7 bases). The sample in question was PBMCs, obtained around atezolizumab (anti-PD-L1) treatment. This receptor was obtained from a woman in her 70s with urothelial cancer. CDR3 coding DNA: TGTGCCAGCAGCTGGGCAGGGAGGGGGCAAGAGACCCAGTACTTC. Encoded protein: CASSWAGRGQETQYF.